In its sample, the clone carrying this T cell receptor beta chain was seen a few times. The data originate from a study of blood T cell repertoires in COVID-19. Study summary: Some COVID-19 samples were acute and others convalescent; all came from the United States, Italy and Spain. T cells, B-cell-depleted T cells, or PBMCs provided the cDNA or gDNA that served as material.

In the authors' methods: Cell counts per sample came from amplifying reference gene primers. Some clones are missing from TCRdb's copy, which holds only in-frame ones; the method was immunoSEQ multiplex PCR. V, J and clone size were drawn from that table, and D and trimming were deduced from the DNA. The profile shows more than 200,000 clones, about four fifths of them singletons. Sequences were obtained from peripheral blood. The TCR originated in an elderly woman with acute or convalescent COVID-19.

The CDR3 is CASKAVAGYTDTQYF. DNA of the CDR3: TGTGCCAGTAAGGCGGTAGCGGGATACACAGATACGCAGTATTTT. The rearrangement links TRBV19 to TRBJ2-3; 8 nucleotides align to TRBD2. Trimming removed 7 bases from V and 2 bases from J; junction bases left unmatched: 8. CDR1 LNHDA and CDR2 SQIVND come from the germline V gene (reference sequence). The CDR3 spans 15 residues.